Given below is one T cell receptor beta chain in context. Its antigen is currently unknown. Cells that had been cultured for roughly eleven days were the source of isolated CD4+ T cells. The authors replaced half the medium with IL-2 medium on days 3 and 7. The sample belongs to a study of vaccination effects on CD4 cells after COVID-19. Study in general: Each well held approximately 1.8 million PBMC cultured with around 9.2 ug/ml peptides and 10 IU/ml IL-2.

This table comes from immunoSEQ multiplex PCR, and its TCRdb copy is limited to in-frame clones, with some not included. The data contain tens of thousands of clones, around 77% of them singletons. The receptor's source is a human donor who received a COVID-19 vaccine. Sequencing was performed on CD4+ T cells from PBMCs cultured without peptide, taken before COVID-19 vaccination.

The CDR3 coding sequence is TGTGCCAGTAGTACCTACAGGGACATTAGCAATCAGCCCCAGCATTTT. It translates to CASSTYRDISNQPQHF. The V gene is TRBV19, the J gene TRBJ1-5; D is perhaps TRBD1 (6 bases). Germline CDR1 reads LNHDA; CDR2 reads SQIVND (reference sequence). The V gene lost 4 bases and the J gene lost 0 bases, with 13 bases spanning the gap. The CDR3 is made up of 16 amino acids.